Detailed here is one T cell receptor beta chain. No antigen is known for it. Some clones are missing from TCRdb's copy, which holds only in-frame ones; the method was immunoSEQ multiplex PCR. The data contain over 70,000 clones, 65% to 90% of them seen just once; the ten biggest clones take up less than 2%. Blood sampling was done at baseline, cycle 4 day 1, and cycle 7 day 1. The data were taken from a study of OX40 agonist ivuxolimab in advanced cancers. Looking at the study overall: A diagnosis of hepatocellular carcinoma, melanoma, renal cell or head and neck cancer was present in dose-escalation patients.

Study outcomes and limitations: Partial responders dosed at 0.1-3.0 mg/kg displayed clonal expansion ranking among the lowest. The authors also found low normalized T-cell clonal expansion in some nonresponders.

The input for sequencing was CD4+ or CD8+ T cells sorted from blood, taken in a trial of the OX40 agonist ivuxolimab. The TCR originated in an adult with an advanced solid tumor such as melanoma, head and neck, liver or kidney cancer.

CDR3 nucleotide sequence: TGTGCCAGCAGCTTATTGCGAACGGAGCAGTTCTTC. It yields the protein CASSLLRTEQFF. J is TRBJ2-1 and V is TRBV7-2; no firm D call. Trimming left V 2 bases short and J 10 bases short, with 9 bases between. CDR3 length equals 12 residues. Germline assignment: CDR1 SGHTA and CDR2 FQGNSA.